This T cell receptor beta chain was captured by sequencing in a study of blood T cell repertoires in COVID-19. Turning to the study itself: The cDNA or gDNA used as material had been derived from T cells, B-cell-depleted T cells, or PBMCs.

Germline V CDR1 and CDR2: PRHDT, FYEKMQ (reference sequence). V gave up 2 bases and J gave up 5 bases, with 29 bases separating them. The CDR3 covers 20 residues. Per the study methods: Amplification with reference gene primers provided the estimates of nucleated cell counts. Sequencing was performed with immunoSEQ multiplex PCR; in TCRdb, only in-frame clones are kept and a portion is missing. V and J calls and clone size are given by that table; D and trimming were obtained from the DNA. The repertoire consists of 90,000 to 100,000 clones, with approximately 86% occurring once and the leading ten covering 9.5% to 15%.

This sequence was found in a human donor in a cohort sampled during active COVID-19. This chain links TRBV13 with TRBJ2-3; possible D gene TRBD1, 9 bases. The specimen was peripheral blood. CDR3 bases: TGTGCCAGCAGCTTAAGGGACAGGGCGGGCAGCGGGAGAAGAGGAGATACGCAGTATTTT. Translated: CASSLRDRAGSGRRGDTQYF.